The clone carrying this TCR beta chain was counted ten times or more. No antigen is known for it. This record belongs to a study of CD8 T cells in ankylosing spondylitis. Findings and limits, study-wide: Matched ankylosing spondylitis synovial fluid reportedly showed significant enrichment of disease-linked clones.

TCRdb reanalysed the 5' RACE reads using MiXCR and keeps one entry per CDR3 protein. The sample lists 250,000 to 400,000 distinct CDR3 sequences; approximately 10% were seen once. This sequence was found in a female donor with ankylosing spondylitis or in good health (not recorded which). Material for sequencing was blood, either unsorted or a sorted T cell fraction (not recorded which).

The chain's CDR3 is CASSLYPPNTQYF. The CDR3 DNA follows: TGTGCCAGCAGCTTATATCCTCCGAATACGCAGTATTTT. The chain couples TRBV7-8 to TRBJ2-3, with no clear D. Germline loops: CDR1 SGHVS, CDR2 FQNEAQ. The CDR3 is 13 residues long. The ends were cut back, 2 bases at V and 7 bases at J, with 10 bases in the middle.